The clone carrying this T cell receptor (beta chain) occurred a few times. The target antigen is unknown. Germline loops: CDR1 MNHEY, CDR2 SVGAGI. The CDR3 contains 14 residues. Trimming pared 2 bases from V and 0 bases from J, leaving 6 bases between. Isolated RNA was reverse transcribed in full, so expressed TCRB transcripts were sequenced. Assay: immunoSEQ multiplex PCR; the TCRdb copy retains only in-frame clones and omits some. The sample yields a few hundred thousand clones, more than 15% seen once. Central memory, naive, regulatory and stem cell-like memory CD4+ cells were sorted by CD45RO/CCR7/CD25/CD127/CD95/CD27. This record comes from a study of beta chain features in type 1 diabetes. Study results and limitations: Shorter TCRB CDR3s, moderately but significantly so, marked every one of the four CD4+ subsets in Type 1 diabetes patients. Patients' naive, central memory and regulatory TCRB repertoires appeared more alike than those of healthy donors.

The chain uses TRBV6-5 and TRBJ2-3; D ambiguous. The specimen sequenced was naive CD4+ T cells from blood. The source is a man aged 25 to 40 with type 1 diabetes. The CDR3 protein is CASSYKGSTDTQYF. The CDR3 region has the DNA TGTGCCAGCAGTTACAAGGGAAGCACAGATACGCAGTATTTT.